These T cell receptor beta chains were read from a single sample in a study of blood T cell repertoires in COVID-19. Clones were sequenced by immunoSEQ multiplex PCR, and TCRdb holds only the in-frame ones, with some missing. The table records a few hundred thousand clones, approximately 88% of them present only once. Sequencing used PBMCs or T cells enriched from blood (not recorded which). These receptors came from a woman aged 40 to 50 who had been exposed to COVID-19. CDR3s leave out the opening cysteine and the closing phenylalanine or tryptophan. Part of the rows lack a size; the others show once, few, many or a class for expanded clones.

-	TRBJ1-2	12	TRBV13	ASSTSQGNYGYT
-	TRBJ1-4	10	TRBV6-5	ASSSLNEKLF
-	TRBJ2-2	13	TRBV11-2	ASSSGTIMTGELF
-	TRBJ1-3	14	TRBV5-1	ASSLGKQFSGNTIY
once	TRBJ1-6	13	TRBV7-3	ASSFGTARNSPLH
-	TRBJ1-6	12	TRBV2	ASSLSSYNSPLH
-	TRBJ1-4	12	TRBV19	ASSPVSLNEKLF
few	TRBJ2-1	13	TRBV10-1	ASGLDRGLYNEQF
-	TRBJ1-2	12	TRBV30	AWRSPDTYYGYT
-	TRBJ1-5	13	TRBV10-2	ASSPGTGINQPQH
-	TRBJ2-1	13	TRBV6-4	ASSTNWGPYNEQF
-	TRBJ1-2	12	TRBV7-2	ASSPQGVGYGYT
-	TRBJ1-1	12	TRBV5-1	ASSSGTGNTEAF
-	TRBJ2-2	14	TRBV3-1/TRBV3-2	ASSQRTSGWTGELF
-	TRBJ2-5	13	TRBV6-5	ASSNGQGRGETQY
-	TRBJ1-5	11	TRBV5-8	ASSRDRGEPQH
-	TRBJ2-2	12	TRBV9	ASSPPPGAGELF
-	TRBJ1-4	12	TRBV5-1	ASTEGQNNEKLF
-	TRBJ1-1	13	TRBV25-1	ASSEYGQGAWRAF
-	TRBJ1-5	16	TRBV6-2/TRBV6-3	ASSYPRDSIYSNQPQH
-	TRBJ1-3	16	TRBV7-9	ASSLLQGARGHGNTIY
-	TRBJ1-5	13	TRBV19	ASSPGTGRGLPQH
-	TRBJ1-2	11	TRBV25-1	ASSRDRGNGYT
-	TRBJ2-2	11	TRBV5-1	ATGTENTGELF
-	TRBJ1-5	12	TRBV7-2	ASSVDRLNQPQH
-	TRBJ1-1	13	TRBV5-1	ASSLADSRNTEAF
-	TRBJ2-5	10	TRBV6-6	ASSYSAGGLY
-	TRBJ2-1	13	TRBV5-1	ASSIDREVGNEQF
-	TRBJ1-2	16	TRBV27	ASSPSIHFDRGLMSYT
-	TRBJ1-2	13	TRBV5-4	ASSLPGQGIYGYT
-	TRBJ2-3	13	TRBV10-3	AISVGGGFTDTQY
-	TRBJ2-2	13	TRBV14	ASSQQGYWTGELF
-	TRBJ2-3	13	TRBV4-1	ASSRGGTGGNTQY
few	TRBJ2-1	15	TRBV7-6	ASSPAASGGGNNEQF
-	TRBJ1-2	12	TRBV18	ASSPRTGVAGYT
-	TRBJ2-2	17	TRBV19	ASSIGEGTIGSAAGELF